Reported below is one T cell receptor beta chain. Some clones are missing from TCRdb's copy, which holds only in-frame ones; the method was immunoSEQ multiplex PCR. The sample includes 75,000 to 85,000 clones, about 94% of them seen just once. The sample originates from a study of technical replicates of blood from a few donors. The CDR3 is made up of 14 amino acids. CDR1 and CDR2 (germline): MDHEN, SYDVKM. The V and J ends lost 6 bases and 4 bases respectively, with 15 bases between them. This clonotype originated in a human donor in good health. The chain has TRBV28 and TRBJ1-2, with D possibly matching TRBD1 (6 bases). Sequenced sample: T cells isolated from PBMCs. The DNA for the CDR3 is TGTGCCAGCAGCACCGGGACAAGCGTCTATGGCTACACCTTC. As protein: CASSTGTSVYGYTF.